This T cell receptor (beta chain) was recovered during a study of shared clonotypes between healthy human individuals. Study as a whole: Each donor contributed plates that comprised three CD4 naive, three CD4 memory, two CD8 naive and one CD8 memory.

Clones were sequenced by immunoSEQ multiplex PCR, and TCRdb holds only the in-frame ones, with some missing. The table records about 2.3 million clones, around 93% of them present only once. The CDR3 extends over 15 amino acids. V gave up 4 bases and J gave up 6 bases; unmatched junction bases: 12. Germline V lookup: CDR1 SGHRS, CDR2 YFSETQ. The sample holds a few counts of this clone. V is TRBV5-1 and J is TRBJ1-1, with 7 nucleotides matching TRBD1. The receptor comes from a man aged 18 to 29 in good health. Some clones in this sample may be carry-over from other donors' samples. Sequenced: naive CD4+ T cells from PBMCs. Sample subset: CD45RA+ positively selected. This CDR3 is CASSRSRDSFAEAFF. The CDR3 DNA is TGCGCCAGCAGCAGGAGTCGGGACAGCTTCGCTGAAGCTTTCTTT.